This T cell receptor beta chain was sequenced in a study of control samples from healthy donors and cancer patients. Assay: immunoSEQ multiplex PCR; the TCRdb copy retains only in-frame clones and omits some. The data hold tens of thousands of clones, with roughly 90% observed a single time. CDR1 and CDR2 (germline): MGHRA, YSYEKL. The CDR3 runs 15 residues. Losses at the gene ends were 4 bases for V and 4 bases for J; bases not matched to a gene: 7. The sample was PBMCs. The sequence came from a woman aged 40-49 years with head and neck cancer. The rearrangement uses TRBV4-1 and TRBJ1-2, with TRBD1 identical over 9 bases. The CDR3 loop is CASSPGDRVGYGYTF. The CDR3 DNA sequence: TGCGCCAGCAGCCCGGGGGACAGGGTAGGCTATGGCTACACCTTC.